This entry lists 21 T cell receptor beta chains sequenced from one sample in a study of Ad26.COV2.S vaccination and SARS-CoV-2 variants. Sequencing used immunoSEQ multiplex PCR; TCRdb keeps in-frame clones, though not all of them. Among 300,000 to 400,000 clones listed, roughly 89% were seen once. Treatment of the sample: roughly 20 received Ad26.COV2.S at low or high dose, single or two shots; 5 received placebo; per-sample allocation not given. The investigators took samples on day 63 after the first vaccine or placebo injection. This sample comprised peripheral blood, obtained in a trial of Ad26.COV2.S vaccine versus placebo. The receptors were gathered from a person aged 18 to 59 who received the Ad26.COV2.S COVID-19 vaccine or a placebo.

The V call is TRBV15, the J call TRBJ2-1, with 7 bases that match TRBD1. V was clipped by 5 bases and J by 8 bases; unmatched bases: 9. The CDR3 consists of 14 residues. Germline V CDR1 and CDR2: LNHNV, YYDKDF (reference sequence). As DNA, the CDR3 is TGTGCCACCAGCGAAGGGGCAGGGGGATATGAGCAGTTCTTC. It translates to CATSEGAGGYEQFF.

This clone was seen a handful of times. This chain links TRBV6-6 with TRBJ1-5, with a tentative D call TRBD1 (5 bases). Germline assignment: CDR1 MNHNY and CDR2 SVGAGI (reference sequence). This CDR3 contains 16 residues. V lost 4 bases, J lost 2 bases, and 15 bases lay in between. Here the CDR3 reads CASSFPQGPGNQPQHF. DNA for the CDR3: TGTGCCAGCAGTTTTCCTCAGGGACCCGGCAATCAGCCCCAGCATTTT.

In this sample, this clone turned up once. The genes are TRBV6-4 and TRBJ2-2; the D is unclear. This CDR3 region has 15 residues. Germline loops: CDR1 MRHNA, CDR2 SNTAGT. Trimming took 3 bases from V and 0 from J, leaving 8 bases between them. The DNA of the CDR3 is TGTGCCAGCAGTGAAGGTACCACGAACACCGGGGAGCTGTTTTTT. Protein: CASSEGTTNTGELFF.

The rearrangement joins TRBV19 to TRBJ2-2; 7 nucleotides line up with TRBD2. The germline gives CDR1 LNHDA, CDR2 SQIVND (reference sequence). This CDR3 is built from 15 residues. After removal of 3 bases from V and 6 bases from J, the junction contained 7 bases not matched to a gene. This CDR3 is CASSIWAGEAGELFF. CDR3 sequence (DNA): TGTGCCAGTAGTATCTGGGCGGGAGAGGCCGGGGAGCTGTTTTTT.

Here the CDR3 reads CASSLRDGGGEAFF. CDR3 nucleotides: TGCGCCAGCAGCTTGCGGGACGGTGGTGGGGAAGCTTTCTTT. The V and J genes are TRBV5-1 and TRBJ1-1; tentatively, D is TRBD1 (5 bases). Trimming removed 1 base at V and 8 bases at J, with 15 bases between. CDR1 and CDR2 (germline): SGHRS, YFSETQ. CDR3 length: 14 amino acids.

The rearrangement joins TRBV15 to TRBJ1-3; no clear D. The CDR3 extends over 15 amino acids. The V gene's germline CDR1 is LNHNV and CDR2 YYDKDF (reference sequence). Trimming stripped 0 bases from V and 2 bases from J, with 8 bases between. CDR3 amino acids: CATSREGKAGNTIYF. The CDR3 DNA reads TGTGCCACCAGCAGAGAAGGAAAGGCTGGAAACACCATATATTTT.

V and J are TRBV7-9 and TRBJ2-7; perhaps TRBD1 as D (5 bases). The CDR3 sequence is 14 residues long. Germline V lookup: CDR1 SEHNR, CDR2 FQNEAQ (reference sequence). Trimming took off 0 bases at V and 2 bases at J, with 8 bases between the two ends. The CDR3: CASSLAATAYEQYF. The CDR3 DNA sequence: TGTGCCAGCAGCTTAGCCGCGACAGCCTACGAGCAGTACTTC.

The chain carries TRBV7-2 and TRBJ1-2; the D gene is possibly TRBD1 (5 bases). This CDR3 spans 13 amino acids. With 5 bases removed from V and 8 bases from J, the gap between germline ends came to 15 bases. From germline, CDR1 is SGHTA and CDR2 FQGNSA. CDR3 residues: CASSPTAGFGYTF. The CDR3 nucleotides read TGTGCCAGCAGCCCCACGGCAGGGTTCGGCTACACCTTC.

The chain carries TRBV30 and TRBJ2-2; 11 positions agree with TRBD1. Germline loops: CDR1 GTSNPN, CDR2 SVGIG (reference sequence). The CDR3 runs 15 residues. V shed 3 bases, J shed 4 bases, and the junction held 4 bases outside the gene matches. The CDR3 DNA is TGTGCCTGGAGGGGGGGGACAGGGGGCACCGGGGAGCTGTTTTTT. This codes for CAWRGGTGGTGELFF. Complete variable domain (other parts from reference TRBV30 and TRBJ2-2): SQTIHQWPATLVQPVGSPLSLECTVEGTSNPNLYWYRQAAGRGLQLLFYSVGIGQISSEVPQNLSASRPQDRQFILSSKKLLLSDSGFYLCAWRGGTGGTGELFFGEGSRLTVL.

The chain is built from TRBV20-1 and TRBJ1-2, with D tentatively TRBD1 (5 bases). This CDR3 is built from 13 residues. The V gene's germline CDR1 is DFQATT and CDR2 SNEGSKA (reference sequence). Trimming removed 3 bases at V and 3 bases at J, with 11 bases between. CDR3 residues: CSASSGRDYGYTF. CDR3 DNA sequence: TGCAGTGCTAGTTCGGGGCGCGACTATGGCTACACCTTC.

This clone occurred once. CDR3 residues: CASSPALTGSLMDTQYF. The CDR3 DNA reads as TGCGCCAGCAGCCCAGCCCTCACCGGGAGTCTTATGGATACGCAGTATTTT. V is TRBV4-1 and J is TRBJ2-3, with D tentatively TRBD2 (6 bases). V was cut by 4 bases and J by 6 bases, with 23 bases left in between. Germline-derived CDR1 and CDR2 are MGHRA and YSYEKL. This CDR3 has 17 amino acids.

The chain employs TRBV28 and TRBJ1-5; D perhaps matches TRBD1 (5 bases). Germline V gene sequence: CDR1 MDHEN, CDR2 SYDVKM. V lost 2 bases and J lost 0, with 17 bases in between. CDR3 length: 18 residues. DNA for the CDR3: TGTGCCAGCAGTTTAAACTCGGGGGAGGCTTATAGCAATCAGCCCCAGCATTTT. Its translation: CASSLNSGEAYSNQPQHF.

The chain couples TRBV9 to TRBJ2-3, with 14 bases matching TRBD2. The trim removed 0 bases at V and 7 bases at J, leaving 10 bases unmatched. CDR1 is SGDLS and CDR2 is YYNGEE in the germline V gene. The CDR3 consists of 18 residues. The CDR3: CASSVVGTSGGAQNTQYF. The DNA of the CDR3 is TGTGCCAGCAGCGTAGTGGGGACTAGCGGGGGCGCCCAGAATACGCAGTATTTT.

In nucleotides, the CDR3 is TGCGCCAGCAGCTTGGCTAGCGGGACTATAGATGAGCAGTTCTTC. This translates into CASSLASGTIDEQFF. The chain is built from TRBV5-1 and TRBJ2-1; 9 nucleotides match TRBD2. J was trimmed by 8 bases and V by 0 bases; bases with no gene match: 6. This CDR3 contains 15 residues. Looked up from germline, CDR1 is SGHRS and CDR2 is YFSETQ.

The CDR3 loop reads CATSDTLIPPGYTF. In nucleotides, the CDR3 is TGTGCCACCAGTGATACCCTTATACCACCGGGCTACACCTTC. The rearrangement links TRBV24-1 to TRBJ1-2; D ambiguous. With 3 bases removed from V and 8 bases from J, the gap between germline ends came to 15 bases. The CDR3 contains 14 residues. CDR1 is KGHDR, CDR2 SFDVKD, per germline.

The V and J genes are TRBV7-2 and TRBJ1-4, with D perhaps matching TRBD1 (5 bases). Germline V lookup: CDR1 SGHTA, CDR2 FQGNSA. The CDR3 has 14 amino acids. V was pared by 3 bases and J by 3 bases, with 8 bases between. The CDR3 DNA reads TGTGCCAGCAGCTTCCAGGGTGCTAATGAAAAACTGTTTTTT. Amino acids: CASSFQGANEKLFF.

This chain connects TRBV28 to TRBJ1-1, with a tentative D call TRBD1 (6 bases). Germline V gene sequence: CDR1 MDHEN, CDR2 SYDVKM. Trimming shortened V by 11 bases and J by 1 base, and 14 bases separated the two germline ends. The CDR3 totals 13 residues. The CDR3 DNA reads TGTGCCGGACGCGGACAGCCGAACACTGAAGCTTTCTTT. Encoded protein: CAGRGQPNTEAFF.

V and J are TRBV4-1 and TRBJ2-3, with 13 bases that match TRBD2. The CDR3 totals 18 residues. Trimming removed 1 base from V and 2 bases from J; junction bases left unmatched: 6. In germline, CDR1 is MGHRA, CDR2 YSYEKL. The CDR3 DNA reads TGCGCCAGCAGCCAAGGGACTAGCGGGGGAGAACTCACAGATACGCAGTATTTT. Translation: CASSQGTSGGELTDTQYF.

The chain employs TRBV7-2 and TRBJ2-3; tentative D call: TRBD2 (6 bases). Per germline, CDR1 SGHTA and CDR2 FQGNSA. The CDR3 runs 15 residues. Trimming shortened V by 1 base and J by 0 bases, and 8 bases separated the two germline ends. The CDR3 is CASSLDGGSTDTQYF. The CDR3 DNA reads TGTGCCAGCAGCTTAGATGGGGGGAGCACAGATACGCAGTATTTT.

The CDR3 sequence: CATFSGGNFYNEQFF. The DNA of the CDR3 is TGCGCCACCTTCAGCGGGGGGAACTTCTACAATGAGCAGTTCTTC. The chain links TRBV10-2 to TRBJ2-1; 9 bases align to TRBD2. J lost 3 bases, V lost 10 bases, and 10 bases had no gene match. Germline-derived CDR1 and CDR2 are WSHSY and SAAADI. This CDR3 has 15 amino acids.

V is TRBV27 and J is TRBJ2-2; D perhaps matches TRBD1 (5 bases). The CDR3 runs to 12 residues. V lost 5 bases and J 5 bases, leaving 6 bases between the germline ends. Germline V lookup: CDR1 MNHEY, CDR2 SMNVEV (reference sequence). The CDR3 spells CASSRGTGELFF. As DNA, the CDR3 is TGTGCCAGCAGTAGGGGTACCGGGGAGCTGTTTTTT.